This T cell receptor beta chain derives from a study of T cell responses to AZD1222 COVID-19 vaccine. Clones were sequenced by immunoSEQ multiplex PCR, and TCRdb holds only the in-frame ones, with some missing. The sample includes approximately 180,000 clones, around 90% of them seen just once. Germline CDR1 reads LNHDA; CDR2 reads SQIVND (reference sequence). The CDR3 spans 13 residues. Trimming shortened V by 1 base and J by 6 bases, and 9 bases separated the two germline ends. Turning to this clone: Its antigen is unidentified.

General observations from the study: The donors showed a predominance of white British ancestry and of females, with possible underestimation of clonal diversity. Increases in Spike-specific TCR breadth and depth were seen after two AZD1222 doses.

The chain couples TRBV19 to TRBJ1-2; D not certain. The receptor was isolated from an adult in good health. Sequenced material: peripheral blood, taken on day 0 of AZD1222 vaccination. CDR3 nucleotide sequence: TGTGCCAGTAGTATAGTTTCGGGGAATGGCTACACCTTC. This sequence encodes CASSIVSGNGYTF. Looking up the rest from reference TRBV19 and TRBJ1-2 gives the full variable domain: DGGITQSPKYLFRKEGQNVTLSCEQNLNHDAMYWYRQDPGQGLRLIYYSQIVNDFQKGDIAEGYSVSREKKESFPLTVTSAQKNPTAFYLCASSIVSGNGYTFGSGTRLTVV.